One and the same sample provided the 30 T cell receptor beta chains below, sequenced in a study of cytomegalovirus exposure and HLA in healthy donors. The PCR ran on 60 Vbeta and 13 Jbeta primers. The assay was immunoSEQ multiplex PCR, and TCRdb's table has in-frame clones only and misses some. The sample contains 80,000 to 130,000 clones, 79% of which appear only once. Specimen: PBMCs. Every receptor here comes from a female donor in good health and CMV-seropositive.

The genes are TRBV6-1 and TRBJ2-3, with TRBD2 identical over 10 bases. The germline V gene has CDR1 MNHNS and CDR2 SASEGT. The CDR3 has 14 amino acids. The J segment lost 9 bases and the V segment lost 3 bases, leaving 6 bases of the junction unmatched. The CDR3 region has the DNA TGTGCCAGCAGTGACCCTAGCGGGAGAGAGACGCAGTATTTT. Protein: CASSDPSGRETQYF.

V is TRBV27 and J is TRBJ1-1, with 11 nucleotides matching TRBD1. The CDR3 is made up of 15 amino acids. V trimming: 5 bases; J trimming: 4 bases; junction bases outside the gene matches: 6. Germline lookup yields CDR1 MNHEY and CDR2 SMNVEV (reference sequence). The CDR3 DNA is TGTGCCAGCAGTCGCCTGGACAGGGGGCTCACTGAAGCTTTCTTT. This translates into CASSRLDRGLTEAFF.

The rearrangement uses TRBV6-1 and TRBJ1-4; D might be TRBD1 (5 bases). V was pared by 10 bases and J by 3 bases, with 15 bases between. The CDR3 length is 14 residues. Germline V lookup: CDR1 MNHNS, CDR2 SASEGT. The CDR3 is CATSRGFANEKLFF. Written as DNA, the CDR3 is TGTGCCACTTCGCGGGGGTTCGCTAATGAAAAACTGTTTTTT.

This chain links TRBV18 with TRBJ2-7, with 8 bases that match TRBD1. Germline loops: CDR1 KGHSH, CDR2 LQKENI. There are 14 residues in the CDR3. V gave up 5 bases and J gave up 3 bases; unmatched junction bases: 6. The CDR3 here is CASSDSGTGYEQYF. CDR3 nucleotide sequence: TGTGCCAGCTCAGATTCCGGGACAGGCTACGAGCAGTACTTC.

This sequence joins TRBV6-6 and TRBJ2-2; 8 positions agree with TRBD1. Per germline, CDR1 MNHNY and CDR2 SVGAGI (reference sequence). The CDR3 is made up of 14 amino acids. J gave up 6 bases and V 8 bases, and 8 bases lay outside the gene matches. The CDR3 bases are TGTGCCAGCCAGGACAGGGTAGGGGCCGGGGAGCTGTTTTTT. It codes for CASQDRVGAGELFF.

The chain employs TRBV7-8 and TRBJ2-7; the match to TRBD2 covers 11 bases. CDR3 length equals 17 residues. Germline V CDR1 and CDR2: SGHVS, FQNEAQ. J gave up 4 bases and V 0 bases, and 8 bases lay outside the gene matches. The DNA for the CDR3 is TGTGCCAGCAGCTTAGCACTTACTAGCGGGGGTATATACGAGCAGTACTTC. This sequence encodes CASSLALTSGGIYEQYF.

There are a few counts of this clone. The chain carries TRBV30 and TRBJ1-2; D not resolved. Looked up from germline, CDR1 is GTSNPN and CDR2 is SVGIG (reference sequence). The CDR3 is 11 amino acids. Trimming stripped 4 bases from V and 8 bases from J, with 11 bases between. For the CDR3, the DNA is TGTGCCTGGACGCGCGTCGGGGGCTACACCTTC. It encodes CAWTRVGGYTF.

The chain carries TRBV6-1 and TRBJ1-5; D is ambiguous. The CDR3 loop spans 15 amino acids. Germline values: CDR1 MNHNS, CDR2 SASEGT. V was shortened by 2 bases and J by 4 bases, with 12 bases between the two germline ends. CDR3 bases: TGTGCCAGCAGTGAAAGCACAGTGGCGAATCAGCCCCAGCATTTT. Protein sequence: CASSESTVANQPQHF.

The gene calls are TRBV6-5 and TRBJ1-1; TRBD1 aligns across 8 bases. This CDR3 is built from 13 residues. Germline assignment: CDR1 MNHEY and CDR2 SVGAGI. The trim removed 5 bases at V and 5 bases at J, leaving 4 bases unmatched. CDR3: CASSVDRDTEAFF. The CDR3 DNA reads TGTGCCAGCAGTGTGGACAGGGATACTGAAGCTTTCTTT.

This clone was detected once. The rearrangement links TRBV5-1 to TRBJ2-7, with no clear D. The length of the CDR3 is 12 residues. V gave up 1 base and J gave up 1 base, with 3 bases separating them. Germline values: CDR1 SGHRS, CDR2 YFSETQ. The CDR3 DNA is TGCGCCAGCAGCTTGCAGTCCTACGAGCAGTACTTC. It codes for CASSLQSYEQYF.

The J gene is TRBJ2-7, the V gene TRBV15; a weak D match, TRBD2 (6 bases). CDR3 length equals 14 residues. V dropped 1 base and J dropped 7 bases, with 14 bases sitting between them. Germline V CDR1 and CDR2: LNHNV, YYDKDF (reference sequence). The CDR3 region is CATSRAQDYREQYF. CDR3 nucleotide sequence: TGTGCCACCAGCAGAGCACAGGACTATAGGGAGCAGTACTTC.

The chain employs TRBV7-2 and TRBJ2-7; tentative D call: TRBD2 (5 bases). Trimming left V 6 bases short and J 6 bases short, with 12 bases between. Germline-derived CDR1 and CDR2 are SGHTA and FQGNSA. The CDR3 has 12 amino acids. CDR3 in amino acids: CASSYQRSEQYF. The CDR3 region has the DNA TGTGCCAGCAGTTACCAGCGGAGCGAGCAGTACTTC. The full variable domain, its missing parts supplied by reference TRBV7-2 and TRBJ2-7, is GAGVSQSPSNKVTEKGKDVELRCDPISGHTALYWYRQSLGQGLEFLIYFQGNSAPDKSGLPSDRFSAERTGGSVSTLTIQRTQQEDSAVYLCASSYQRSEQYFGPGTRLTVT.

The V gene is TRBV7-9, the J gene TRBJ1-3; 10 bases match TRBD1. Germline values: CDR1 SEHNR, CDR2 FQNEAQ (reference sequence). The CDR3 extends over 16 amino acids. V lost 4 bases and J lost 3; bases outside the gene matches: 6. This CDR3 is CASSSTTGGYGNTIYF. In DNA form, the CDR3 reads TGTGCCAGCAGCTCGACGACAGGGGGCTATGGAAACACCATATATTTT. The whole variable domain, filled in from reference TRBV7-9 and TRBJ1-3, reads DTGVSQNPRHKITKRGQNVTFRCDPISEHNRLYWYRQTLGQGPEFLTYFQNEAQLEKSRLLSDRFSAERPKGSFSTLEIQRTEQGDSAMYLCASSSTTGGYGNTIYFGEGSWLTVV.

This clone has more than one count but fewer than ten. V gene TRBV11-2 combines with J gene TRBJ2-7; D might be TRBD2 (5 bases). Germline values: CDR1 SGHAT, CDR2 FQNNGV. There are 13 residues in the CDR3. V was trimmed by 1 base and J by 3 bases, leaving 7 bases between them. CDR3: CASSLVEGYEQYF. For the CDR3, the DNA is TGTGCCAGCAGCTTAGTTGAGGGCTACGAGCAGTACTTC.

This chain connects TRBV5-6 to TRBJ2-1; TRBD2 agrees at 9 bases. Unmatched junction bases numbered 14, after V lost 4 bases and J lost 3 bases. Per the germline V gene, CDR1 is SGHDT and CDR2 is YYEEEE. This CDR3 region has 18 residues. The CDR3, as DNA: TGTGCCAGCAGCACCTGGGGTCGACTAGCGGAGCGCTACAATGAGCAGTTCTTC. It specifies CASSTWGRLAERYNEQFF.

The chain uses TRBV10-3 and TRBJ1-2, with a tentative D call TRBD1 (6 bases). Germline CDR1 reads ENHRY; CDR2 reads SYGVKD. The V gene lost 6 bases and the J gene lost 4 bases, with 12 bases spanning the gap. This CDR3 has 13 residues. The CDR3 DNA reads as TGTGCCATCAGGGGACAACAGATCTATGGCTACACCTTC. It codes for CAIRGQQIYGYTF.

The genes are TRBV4-1 and TRBJ1-5; no reliable D call. V was cut by 1 base and J by 8 bases, with 12 bases left in between. Germline CDR1 MGHRA, CDR2 YSYEKL. The CDR3 loop spans 14 amino acids. DNA of the CDR3: TGCGCCAGCAGCCAAGCGGGGAGTTTGGAGCCCCAGCATTTT. Amino acids: CASSQAGSLEPQHF.

This clone was counted between two and nine times. The gene calls are TRBV19 and TRBJ1-1; 7 bases match TRBD1. CDR1 and CDR2 from the germline V gene are LNHDA and SQIVND (reference sequence). V was clipped by 1 base and J by 6 bases; unmatched bases: 2. There are 13 residues in the CDR3. Here the CDR3 reads CASSIGGGPEAFF. In DNA, the CDR3 is TGTGCCAGTAGTATAGGAGGGGGCCCTGAAGCTTTCTTT.

The rearrangement uses TRBV2 and TRBJ1-5; D ambiguous. The V gene lost 7 bases and the J gene lost 4 bases, with 14 bases spanning the gap. Germline CDR1 reads SNHLY; CDR2 reads FYNNEI. CDR3 size: 14 residues. The CDR3 loop is CASTREAINQPQHF. The CDR3 DNA sequence: TGTGCCAGCACGCGGGAAGCCATTAATCAGCCCCAGCATTTT.

This chain uses TRBV14 with TRBJ1-2; D is unclear. Trimming took off 2 bases at V and 4 bases at J, with 11 bases between the two ends. The CDR3 extends over 14 amino acids. The germline CDR1 and CDR2 sequences are SGHDN and FVKESK. CDR3 sequence (DNA): TGTGCCAGCAGCCAAATAGACGGGAGCTATGGCTACACCTTC. Amino acids: CASSQIDGSYGYTF.

As DNA, the CDR3 is TGTGCCAGTAGTGAAGCATACACTGAAGCTTTCTTT. The encoded protein is CASSEAYTEAFF. The rearrangement uses TRBV19 and TRBJ1-1; D gene uncertain. Trimming removed 5 bases at V and 3 bases at J, with 7 bases between. The CDR3 is made up of 12 amino acids. Germline V gene sequence: CDR1 LNHDA, CDR2 SQIVND (reference sequence). Using reference TRBV19 and TRBJ1-1 for the parts outside the CDR3, the full variable domain is DGGITQSPKYLFRKEGQNVTLSCEQNLNHDAMYWYRQDPGQGLRLIYYSQIVNDFQKGDIAEGYSVSREKKESFPLTVTSAQKNPTAFYLCASSEAYTEAFFGQGTRLTVV.

Comments on this clone: A junction end diverges from the germline sequence, so it may reflect a read error. The V gene is TRBV7-9, the J gene TRBJ1-1, with 8 bases lining up with TRBD1. CDR3 size: 16 residues. Germline assignment: CDR1 SEHNR and CDR2 FQNEAQ (reference sequence). In DNA form, the CDR3 reads TGTTCCAGCAGCCCCACAGTCCCAGGGGGCAGGTGGGAAGCTTTCTTT. Translated, it gives CSSSPTVPGGRWEAFF.

This rearrangement joins TRBV29-1 to TRBJ2-2, with a weak D call TRBD2 (5 bases). Trimming shortened V by 7 bases and J by 4 bases, and 13 bases separated the two germline ends. The CDR3 is 13 residues long. Germline loops: CDR1 SQVTM, CDR2 ANQGSEA. CDR3 sequence (DNA): TGCAGCGGGGGAGTTACTACCACCGGGGAGCTGTTTTTT. Protein sequence: CSGGVTTTGELFF.

The V and J genes are TRBV10-1 and TRBJ2-1; 9 nucleotides line up with TRBD2. In germline, CDR1 is WNHNN, CDR2 SYGVQD (reference sequence). This CDR3 has 16 residues. Trimming at V came to 4 bases and at J to 0 bases, leaving 4 bases not matched to a gene. CDR3 sequence: CASSVIAGASYNEQFF. CDR3 nucleotide sequence: TGCGCCAGCAGTGTTATAGCGGGGGCCTCCTACAATGAGCAGTTCTTC.

The chain joins TRBV7-8 to TRBJ2-3; TRBD2 aligns across 7 bases. The CDR3 loop spans 14 amino acids. CDR1 SGHVS and CDR2 FQNEAQ come from the germline V gene. The V gene end was trimmed by 5 bases and the J gene end by 2 bases; junction bases not matched to a gene: 4. The CDR3 sequence is CASSPGGTTDTQYF. DNA for the CDR3: TGTGCCAGCAGCCCCGGGGGGACCACAGATACGCAGTATTTT.

This clone was detected once. V is TRBV4-1 and J is TRBJ2-2; unclear D gene. V dropped 3 bases and J dropped 7 bases, with 6 bases sitting between them. The CDR3 contains 12 residues. Germline-derived CDR1 and CDR2 are MGHRA and YSYEKL. The CDR3 spells CASSQALGELFF. Here the CDR3 DNA reads TGCGCCAGCAGCCAGGCCCTCGGGGAGCTGTTTTTT.

The chain employs TRBV6-1 and TRBJ2-3, with 7 bases that match TRBD2. The germline CDR1 and CDR2 sequences are MNHNS and SASEGT. This CDR3 has 16 residues. Unmatched junction bases numbered 10, after V lost 3 bases and J lost 4 bases. DNA of the CDR3: TGTGCCAGCAGTGATCCCTTTACGGCGGGGGCAGATACGCAGTATTTT. This sequence encodes CASSDPFTAGADTQYF.

This clone appeared once. The CDR3 is CASSGLAKNIQYF. The CDR3 DNA follows: TGTGCCAGCAGCGGACTAGCCAAAAACATTCAGTACTTC. This chain uses TRBV27 with TRBJ2-4, with D tentatively TRBD2 (5 bases). Trimming took 6 bases from V and 0 from J, leaving 6 bases between them. The germline V gene has CDR1 MNHEY and CDR2 SMNVEV (reference sequence). The CDR3 length is 13 residues.

The genes are TRBV21-1 and TRBJ1-1; TRBD1, the table's D call, lacks a check against the DNA. TRBV21-1 is a pseudogene locus. The CDR3 runs 17 residues. For the CDR3, the DNA is TGTGCCAGCAGCAAAAACCCTCCGGGACAGCTGAACACTGAAGCTTTCTTT. It specifies CASSKNPPGQLNTEAFF.

The chain links TRBV5-4 to TRBJ2-2, with 11 bases that match TRBD2. The CDR3 runs 16 residues. The junction had 7 bases not matched to a gene; V was cut back by 4 bases and J by 5 bases. CDR1 SGHNT and CDR2 YYREEE come from the germline V gene (reference sequence). CDR3 residues: CASSPRTSGPTGELFF. The CDR3 DNA reads as TGTGCCAGCAGCCCCCGGACTAGCGGGCCTACCGGGGAGCTGTTTTTT.